The T cell receptor beta chain under discussion was sequenced for a study of T and B cells in COVID-19 patients. Whole-study context: Blood was sampled from COVID-19 patients who were either actively infected or recovered. The recovered cohort's median age was about 31 years, versus less than 75 years in active infection. In the active-infection cohort, nine tenths of the roughly 20 patients had comorbidities linked to unfavorable COVID-19 outcome. General observations from the study: Patients with COVID-19 reportedly showed strongly skewed T cell receptor beta variable and joining gene usage.

Relative to its sample, this clonotype is medium-sized. The antigen is unknown. Germline CDR1 and CDR2: MNHEY and SVGAGI. This CDR3 is 14 amino acids long. V was trimmed by 2 bases and J by 8 bases, leaving 15 bases between them. Blood genomic DNA input for TRB amplification was roughly 220-500 ng. BIOMED2 TRB-A/B primer pools were used in multiplex TRB PCR. MiXCR, applied by TCRdb to the multiplex PCR reads, yields one record per CDR3 protein. The data hold thousands of distinct CDR3 sequences, with around 33% observed a single time. The sequence derives from a human donor who had recovered from COVID-19. The sample comprised blood. The J gene is TRBJ1-2, the V gene TRBV6-5; D might be TRBD1 (6 bases). The CDR3 is CASSYGAGVGGYTF. In DNA form, the CDR3 reads TGTGCCAGCAGTTACGGCGCAGGGGTGGGGGGCTACACCTTC.